In its sample, the clone carrying this TCR beta chain was seen many times. This record belongs to a study of T-cell reconstitution after alpha-beta-depleted transplantation in children. Unique molecular identifiers were incorporated during preparation of the TCRbeta library. Each CDR3 protein gets one entry after TCRdb re-called the PCR reads with MiXCR. This table holds 250,000 to 300,000 distinct CDR3 sequences, 10% found once. The germline CDR1 and CDR2 sequences are SGHAT and FQNNGV. The V end was cut by 1 base, the J end by 5 bases, with 18 bases between. This CDR3 is built from 17 residues. The chain couples TRBV11-2 to TRBJ2-4, with a weak D call TRBD2 (6 bases). The receptor comes from a boy under two years old with acute myeloid leukemia, due to receive a stem cell transplant. This material consisted of PBMCs, taken before TCRalphabeta/CD19-depleted stem cell transplant. Here the CDR3 DNA reads TGTGCCAGCAGCTTAGCCCCTAGCGATTGGGGCCAAAACATTCAGTACTTC. Its protein product is CASSLAPSDWGQNIQYF.